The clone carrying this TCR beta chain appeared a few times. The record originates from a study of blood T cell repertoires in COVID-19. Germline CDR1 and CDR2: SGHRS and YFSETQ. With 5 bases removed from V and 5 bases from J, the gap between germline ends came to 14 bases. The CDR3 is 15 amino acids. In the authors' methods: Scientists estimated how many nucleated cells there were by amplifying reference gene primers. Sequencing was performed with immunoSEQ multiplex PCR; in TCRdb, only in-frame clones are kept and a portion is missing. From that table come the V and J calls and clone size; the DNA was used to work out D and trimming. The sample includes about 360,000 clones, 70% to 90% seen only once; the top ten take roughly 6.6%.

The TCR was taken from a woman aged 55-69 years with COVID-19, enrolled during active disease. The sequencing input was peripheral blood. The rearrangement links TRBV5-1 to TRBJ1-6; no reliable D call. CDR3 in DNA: TGCGCCAGCAGTAGCCCGGCGCTGGATAATTCACCCCTCCACTTT. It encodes CASSSPALDNSPLHF.